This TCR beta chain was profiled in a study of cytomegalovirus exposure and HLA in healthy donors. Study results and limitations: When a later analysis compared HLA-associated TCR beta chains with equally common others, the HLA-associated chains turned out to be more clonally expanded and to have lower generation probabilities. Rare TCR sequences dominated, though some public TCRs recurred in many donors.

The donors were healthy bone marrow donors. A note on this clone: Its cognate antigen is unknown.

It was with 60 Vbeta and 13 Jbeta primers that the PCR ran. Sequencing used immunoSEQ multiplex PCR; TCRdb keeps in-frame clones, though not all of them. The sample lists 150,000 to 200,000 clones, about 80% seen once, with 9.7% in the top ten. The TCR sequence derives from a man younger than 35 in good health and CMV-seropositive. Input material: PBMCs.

CDR3 region: CASRKEMGPTDTQYF. In DNA form, the CDR3 reads TGTGCCAGCAGGAAAGAGATGGGGCCCACAGATACGCAGTATTTT. The chain employs TRBV2 and TRBJ2-3, with D maybe TRBD1 (5 bases). The CDR3 contains 15 residues. V gave up 6 bases and J gave up 2 bases, with 15 bases separating them. Germline CDR1 and CDR2: SNHLY and FYNNEI.